This TCR beta chain was captured by sequencing in a study of CD8 T cells in Susac syndrome (dated by TCRdb to between 2018 and 2021). Concerning the study at large: Repertoire sequencing was used to test whether CD8+ T cell activation and differentiation in Susac syndrome was antigen driven. The clonality of the CD8+ T cell repertoire was compared across approximately 11 healthy donors, roughly 14 Susac syndrome patients and under 18 multiple sclerosis patients.

RNA was extracted using the RNeasy kit, and about 0.45 to 1 ug of the RNA was reverse transcribed with random hexamers. TCR beta CDR3 regions were amplified with the immunoSEQ multiplex PCR assay covering 54 Vbeta and 13 Jbeta segments. To correct PCR amplification bias, a synthetic template baseline was used for both primer optimization and computational correction. Under the source paper's analysis protocol: Only productive sequences were kept, with reads annotated to V, D and J genes according to IMGT and analyzed in immunoSEQ Analyzer. To calculate clonality, Shannon entropy was normalized by log2 of the number of productive unique sequences and then subtracted from one. Public and private clones were assessed among the 100 most prevalent clones of each patient and control. Clones were defined as Susac-specific if absent from the healthy and MS cohorts, from 900 to 1,300 published viral clones and from other ImmuneACCESS disease sequences. The raw public reads went through TCRdb reprocessing: fastp at Q25, MiXCR clone calling, in-frame beta chains kept. Rows are unified per CDR3 protein, each entry keeping the most common DNA and genes. TCRdb's processing, not the authors', yielded these V and J calls. Present in this sample are hundreds of thousands of distinct CDR3 sequences, 92% of which were seen just once. In total, the top ten clones hold around 0.13% of the sample.

Peripheral blood CD8+ and CD4+ T cells from healthy donors, Susac syndrome patients and multiple sclerosis patients were profiled using high-throughput TCR beta sequencing. The multiple sclerosis controls were treatment-naive patients who had stable or active relapsing-remitting disease and met the revised McDonald criteria. Bulk CD8+ and CD4+ T cells were purified by magnetic negative isolation, whereas CD8+ TEMRA cells were enriched by FACS. Blood was collected in EDTA tubes and processed within 24 hours, with PBMCs isolated through density gradient centrifugation. PBMCs intended for TCR sequencing were cryopreserved in liquid nitrogen and were subsequently thawed in a 37 degrees C water bath. A purity of at least 90% was achieved for sorted or isolated CD4+, CD8+ and CD8+ TEMRA cells. Reading from cysteine to phenylalanine, the CDR3 counts 15 amino acids. The retained sequence is limited to the CDR3, 45 bases, with the frame set at the first base. V loses 0 bases of germline sequence and J loses 2 bases, and the interval between the two ends is 11 bases. The germline V gene (reference sequence) gives CDR1 as LGHDT and CDR2 as YNNKEL.

Overall study outcomes, separate from this receptor: The study acknowledged that relatively few individuals were included in the TCR sequencing and HLA analysis.

Points on this clonotype: Which antigen it targets is not known. No much larger clonotype is one base removed from it; base qualities were not supplied.

The rearrangement combines TRBV3-1 with TRBJ2-7; the D region may be TRBD1 or TRBD2, each matching 5 bases equally. The source of this sequence is a human donor with multiple sclerosis. Specimen: CD8+ T cells from PBMCs. The DNA is TGTGCCAGCAGCCAAGAGGGGGTCAGCCCCTACGAGCAGTACTTC. It codes for CASSQEGVSPYEQYF.